Shown below are 27 T cell receptor beta chains from a single sample sequenced in a study of technical replicates of blood from a few donors. Clones were sequenced by immunoSEQ multiplex PCR, and TCRdb holds only the in-frame ones, with some missing. The sample consists of tens of thousands of clones, 88% of them appearing once. Sequencing was carried out using PBMCs. The source is a human donor in good health. Some clones in this sample may be carry-over from other donors' samples.

This clone was picked up one time. The rearrangement links TRBV6-5 to TRBJ2-7; TRBD2 might be the D (6 bases). Trimming took 2 bases from V and 3 from J, leaving 14 bases between them. The CDR3 has 15 residues. Germline CDR1 is MNHEY and CDR2 is SVGAGI. The CDR3 sequence: CASSYGPPRDYEQYF. CDR3 nucleotides: TGTGCCAGCAGTTACGGTCCCCCGCGGGACTACGAGCAGTACTTC.

The chain carries TRBV6-6 and TRBJ2-1; no reliable D call. V dropped 7 bases and J dropped 1 base, with 11 bases sitting between them. This CDR3 is built from 14 residues. Germline V lookup: CDR1 MNHNY, CDR2 SVGAGI (reference sequence). CDR3 DNA: TGTGCCAGCATGGTTCACTCTTCCTACAATGAGCAGTTCTTC. It translates to CASMVHSSYNEQFF.

The chain has TRBV6-6 and TRBJ1-6, with 7 nucleotides matching TRBD1. The V segment lost 8 bases and the J segment 9 bases; nucleotides outside the gene matches: 7. The CDR3 length is 13 residues. Germline CDR1 and CDR2: MNHNY and SVGAGI (reference sequence). DNA of the CDR3: TGTGCCAGCGGGGGGACAGTGGTTTCACCCCTCCACTTT. This codes for CASGGTVVSPLHF.

The chain links TRBV9 to TRBJ2-5; 9 nucleotides match TRBD2. Looked up from germline, CDR1 is SGDLS and CDR2 is YYNGEE. This CDR3 contains 16 residues. Trimming removed 3 bases from V and 5 bases from J; junction bases left unmatched: 11. Written as DNA, the CDR3 is TGTGCCAGCAGCGCGTCCGGCGGGAGGGCCGTGGAGACCCAGTACTTC. Residues: CASSASGGRAVETQYF.

The CDR3 sequence: CASSLMGGAFYEQYF. DNA for the CDR3: TGTGCCAGCAGCTTAATGGGGGGGGCCTTCTACGAGCAGTACTTC. The chain couples TRBV7-3 to TRBJ2-7; TRBD2 is a possible D gene (7 bases). The CDR3 is made up of 15 amino acids. The ends were cut back, 1 base at V and 3 bases at J, with 13 bases in the middle. The germline gives CDR1 SGHTA, CDR2 FQGTGA.

This clone appeared a few times. V is TRBV7-2 and J is TRBJ2-4; TRBD2 is a possible D gene (5 bases). The CDR3 runs 13 residues. Germline V gene sequence: CDR1 SGHTA, CDR2 FQGNSA. V was shortened by 4 bases and J by 3 bases, with 7 bases between the two germline ends. The CDR3 bases are TGTGCCAGCAGCTACCGGGACAAAAACATTCAGTACTTC. This encodes CASSYRDKNIQYF.

J is TRBJ2-3 and V is TRBV19; TRBD1 matches at 9 bases. Per germline, CDR1 LNHDA and CDR2 SQIVND (reference sequence). The CDR3 totals 16 residues. V trimming: 5 bases; J trimming: 2 bases; junction bases outside the gene matches: 8. The CDR3 bases are TGTGCCAGTAGTTGGGACAGGGTAAAACCCACAGATACGCAGTATTTT. Translated, it gives CASSWDRVKPTDTQYF.

The chain carries TRBV19 and TRBJ2-6; 7 bases fit TRBD2. J was trimmed by 0 bases and V by 4 bases; bases with no gene match: 6. CDR3 size: 17 residues. Germline V lookup: CDR1 LNHDA, CDR2 SQIVND (reference sequence). CDR3 DNA: TGTGCCAGTAGTAGGGGGAGGGCAACCTCTGGGGCCAACGTCCTGACTTTC. Amino acids: CASSRGRATSGANVLTF. Full variable domain (outside the CDR3, taken from reference TRBV19 and TRBJ2-6): DGGITQSPKYLFRKEGQNVTLSCEQNLNHDAMYWYRQDPGQGLRLIYYSQIVNDFQKGDIAEGYSVSREKKESFPLTVTSAQKNPTAFYLCASSRGRATSGANVLTFGAGSRLTVL.

This clone was recorded a few times. The chain couples TRBV10-3 to TRBJ1-1, with a weak D call TRBD1 (6 bases). Trimming took 7 bases from V and 1 from J, leaving 10 bases between them. The CDR3 loop spans 13 amino acids. CDR1 and CDR2 (germline): ENHRY, SYGVKD. CDR3 protein: CAITPGQNTEAFF. CDR3 sequence (DNA): TGTGCCATCACCCCGGGACAGAACACTGAAGCTTTCTTT.

About this clone: Other DNA sequences of this sample code for an identical CDR3. The J gene is TRBJ2-1, the V gene TRBV5-1; 10 bases agree with TRBD2. With V trimmed by 4 bases and J by 4 bases, 2 bases remained unmatched. The CDR3 consists of 14 residues. CDR1 is SGHRS, CDR2 YFSETQ, per germline. The CDR3 spells CASSPAGGYNEQFF. The CDR3 bases are TGCGCCAGCAGCCCAGCGGGGGGGTACAATGAGCAGTTCTTC.

This clone was recorded a few times. This sequence joins TRBV7-9 and TRBJ1-1; a possible D gene is TRBD1 (6 bases). The CDR3 sequence is 14 residues long. The ends were cut back, 7 bases at V and 3 bases at J, with 15 bases in the middle. Germline assignment: CDR1 SEHNR and CDR2 FQNEAQ (reference sequence). The DNA for the CDR3 is TGTGCCAGCACTTGGGGAGGGGGATACACTGAAGCTTTCTTT. Protein: CASTWGGGYTEAFF.

The J gene is TRBJ2-7, the V gene TRBV7-2; the match to TRBD1 covers 7 bases. The trim removed 5 bases at V and 2 bases at J, leaving 3 bases unmatched. The CDR3 has 13 amino acids. Germline assignment: CDR1 SGHTA and CDR2 FQGNSA. The CDR3 DNA is TGTGCCAGCAGCGGGGGACAGACCTACGAGCAGTACTTC. Its translation is CASSGGQTYEQYF.

Regarding this clone: The junction and the germline gene differ at one end; a read error may be behind it. The chain combines TRBV14 with TRBJ1-3; D uncertain. The CDR3 covers 13 residues. The germline V gene encodes CDR1 SGHDN and CDR2 FVKESK. CDR3 amino acids: CASSLPRGSTIYF. CDR3 DNA: TGTGCCAGCAGCCTACCGAGAGGAAGCACCATATATTTT.

The J gene is TRBJ1-5, the V gene TRBV6-5, with D unclear. This CDR3 region has 14 residues. V was cut by 5 bases and J by 3 bases, with 11 bases left in between. In germline, CDR1 is MNHEY, CDR2 SVGAGI. The CDR3 sequence: CASSPLPYNQPQHF. Here the CDR3 DNA reads TGTGCCAGCAGTCCACTCCCCTACAATCAGCCCCAGCATTTT.

Here the CDR3 reads CASSRPAGGPGELFF. The DNA of the CDR3 is TGTGCCAGTAGTAGGCCAGCGGGGGGGCCCGGGGAGCTGTTTTTT. This chain uses TRBV19 with TRBJ2-2, with 10 bases matching TRBD2. Germline assignment: CDR1 LNHDA and CDR2 SQIVND (reference sequence). There are 15 residues in the CDR3. The junction had 5 bases not matched to a gene; V was cut back by 4 bases and J by 6 bases. Looking up the rest from reference TRBV19 and TRBJ2-2 gives the full variable domain: DGGITQSPKYLFRKEGQNVTLSCEQNLNHDAMYWYRQDPGQGLRLIYYSQIVNDFQKGDIAEGYSVSREKKESFPLTVTSAQKNPTAFYLCASSRPAGGPGELFFGEGSRLTVL.

The chain employs TRBV7-3 and TRBJ2-3; the D gene is possibly TRBD2 (7 bases). The CDR3 runs to 16 residues. Trimming left V 1 base short and J 6 bases short, with 17 bases between. The germline gives CDR1 SGHTA, CDR2 FQGTGA. The CDR3 sequence is CASSLITWGGSDTQYF. CDR3 in DNA: TGTGCCAGCAGCTTAATAACCTGGGGGGGCAGCGATACGCAGTATTTT.

About this clone itself: The junction differs from germline at one of its ends, possibly a read error. The CDR3 loop is CASSPPANAEAFF. CDR3 DNA sequence: TGTGCCAGCAGCCCGCCAGCGAACGCTGAAGCTTTCTTT. The chain couples TRBV5-6 to TRBJ1-1; the D is unclear. The CDR3 is 13 amino acids. The germline CDR1 and CDR2 sequences are SGHDT and YYEEEE. Based on the CDR3 plus reference TRBV5-6 and TRBJ1-1, the full variable domain is DAGVTQSPTHLIKTRGQQVTLRCSPKSGHDTVSWYQQALGQGPQFIFQYYEEEERQRGNFPDRFSGHQFPNYSSELNVNALLLGDSALYLCASSPPANAEAFFGQGTRLTVV.

The rearrangement uses TRBV18 and TRBJ2-1; 9 nucleotides agree with TRBD1. Germline CDR1 reads KGHSH; CDR2 reads LQKENI. The trim removed 6 bases at V and 8 bases at J, leaving 11 bases unmatched. The CDR3 runs 15 residues. CDR3 DNA: TGTGCCAGCTCCGTCGGGACAGGGTTTACGGATGAGCAGTTCTTC. Translating it yields CASSVGTGFTDEQFF.

This sequence joins TRBV7-2 and TRBJ2-1, with TRBD2 matching 9 bases. The CDR3 contains 13 residues. V shed 3 bases and J 9 bases; nucleotides not matched to a gene: 3. The germline V gene encodes CDR1 SGHTA and CDR2 FQGNSA. CDR3 coding DNA: TGTGCCAGCAGCTTTTCAGCGGGAGGTGAGCAGTTCTTC. Its protein is CASSFSAGGEQFF.

This clone occurred a few times. In DNA, the CDR3 is TGTGCCTGGAGTCCAAATACCGGGACAGGGACTGGAAACACCATATATTTT. This translates into CAWSPNTGTGTGNTIYF. V and J are TRBV30 and TRBJ1-3, with 9 bases identical to TRBD1. The CDR3 runs to 17 residues. J gave up 2 bases and V 2 bases, and 10 bases lay outside the gene matches. CDR1 GTSNPN and CDR2 SVGIG come from the germline V gene (reference sequence). Variable domain in full (rest from reference TRBV30 and TRBJ1-3): SQTIHQWPATLVQPVGSPLSLECTVEGTSNPNLYWYRQAAGRGLQLLFYSVGIGQISSEVPQNLSASRPQDRQFILSSKKLLLSDSGFYLCAWSPNTGTGTGNTIYFGEGSWLTVV.

This rearrangement joins TRBV6-1 to TRBJ1-3; unclear D gene. CDR3 size: 15 residues. The V gene lost 1 base and the J gene lost 4 bases, with 11 bases spanning the gap. Germline V gene data show CDR1 as MNHNS and CDR2 as SASEGT. CDR3 amino acids: CASSEDPLGGNTIYF. The CDR3 DNA reads TGTGCCAGCAGTGAAGACCCCCTCGGGGGAAACACCATATATTTT.

This clone has just a few counts. The chain joins TRBV6-1 to TRBJ1-5, with 8 bases matching TRBD1. The V gene's germline CDR1 is MNHNS and CDR2 SASEGT. The CDR3 extends over 15 amino acids. V dropped 5 bases and J dropped 2; count of bases not matched to a gene: 5. CDR3 amino acids: CASSSTGEGNQPQHF. CDR3 DNA: TGTGCCAGCAGTTCGACAGGGGAGGGCAATCAGCCCCAGCATTTT.

The chain uses TRBV6-4 and TRBJ1-5; no reliable D call. Trimming left V 4 bases short and J 7 bases short, with 17 bases between. The CDR3 is made up of 15 amino acids. Germline V CDR1 and CDR2: MRHNA, SNTAGT. The CDR3 region has the DNA TGTGCCAGCAGTGCCTCTGGACTGGGAGGACAGCCCCAGCATTTT. This translates into CASSASGLGGQPQHF.

The rearrangement joins TRBV6-6 to TRBJ1-4; possibly TRBD1 for D (6 bases). Trimming stripped 9 bases from V and 5 bases from J, with 16 bases between. The CDR3 runs to 14 residues. CDR1 is MNHNY, CDR2 SVGAGI, per germline (reference sequence). CDR3 nucleotides: TGTGCCAGTTCGGACGGACAGTGGAATGAAAAACTGTTTTTT. Translated, it gives CASSDGQWNEKLFF.

V gene TRBV10-3 combines with J gene TRBJ2-2, with 8 bases aligning to TRBD2. With V trimmed by 3 bases and J by 6 bases, 9 bases remained unmatched. CDR3 length: 16 residues. Per the germline V gene, CDR1 is ENHRY and CDR2 is SYGVKD. This CDR3 reads CAISDPGLAGSGELFF. The CDR3 DNA sequence: TGTGCCATCAGTGACCCCGGGCTAGCGGGTTCCGGGGAGCTGTTTTTT.

The CDR3 sequence is CASSLTTGGSFPGELFF. For the CDR3, the DNA is TGTGCCAGCTCACTAACAACAGGGGGCAGTTTCCCCGGGGAGCTGTTTTTT. The chain uses TRBV18 and TRBJ2-2, with TRBD1 identical over 9 bases. Trimming cost V 4 bases and J 6 bases; bases outside gene matches: 12. CDR1 KGHSH and CDR2 LQKENI come from the germline V gene. This CDR3 is built from 17 residues.

This clone was observed a single time. The chain uses TRBV6-6 and TRBJ2-5; 7 nucleotides line up with TRBD1. The length of the CDR3 is 14 residues. The germline CDR1 and CDR2 sequences are MNHNY and SVGAGI (reference sequence). V was clipped by 5 bases and J by 3 bases; unmatched bases: 6. The CDR3 region has the DNA TGTGCCAGCAGTAAGGACAGGCTGGAAGAGACCCAGTACTTC. As protein: CASSKDRLEETQYF.